The entry below describes one T cell receptor beta chain. The CDR3 consists of 15 residues. The germline CDR1 and CDR2 sequences are LGHNT and FRNRAP. With V trimmed by 0 bases and J by 2 bases, 0 bases remained unmatched. This entry comes from a study of blood T cell repertoires in COVID-19. About the study: The United States, Italy and Spain provided the acute and convalescent COVID-19 samples. Nucleic acid was either cDNA or gDNA, and it came from T cells, B-cell-depleted T cells, or PBMCs.

How the authors handled the data: Estimation of nucleated cell counts relied on the amplification of reference gene primers. The repertoire was sequenced with immunoSEQ multiplex PCR; TCRdb's copy has only in-frame clones and lacks some. V, J and clone size are taken as reported in that table, and D and trimming were inferred from the DNA itself. The sample contains more than 90,000 clones, roughly 83% of which appear only once. The V call is TRBV12-5, the J call TRBJ1-5, with 8 positions matching TRBD1. The sample was peripheral blood. This TCR was recovered from a woman in her seventies with acute or convalescent COVID-19. The CDR3 nucleotides read TGTGCTAGTGGTTTGGTACAGGGGGGCAATCAGCCCCAGCATTTT. Translated, it gives CASGLVQGGNQPQHF.